These 27 T cell receptor beta chains came from one sample sequenced in a study of T cells in Graves' hyperthyroidism and ophthalmopathy. RNA transcripts gave rise to amplified TCR beta CDR3 regions. The HTBI primer set served for first-round RT-PCR of the TCR CDR3. TCRdb independently ran MiXCR on the multiplex PCR reads; one entry per CDR3 protein. The data contain a few hundred thousand distinct CDR3 sequences, 11% to 15% of them singletons. What was sequenced was blood. The receptors stem from a woman aged 25 to 45 with Graves' hyperthyroidism that later progressed to Graves' ophthalmopathy.

This clonotype occurred many times. The chain links TRBV11-3 to TRBJ2-7; 7 bases map to TRBD1. The V and J ends lost 0 bases and 4 bases, in that order; junction bases with no gene match: 3. The CDR3 length is 14 residues. Per the germline V gene, CDR1 is SGHNT and CDR2 is YENEEA. The CDR3: CASSLEQGSYEQYF. Here the CDR3 DNA reads TGTGCCAGCAGCTTAGAACAGGGGAGTTACGAGCAGTACTTC.

The rearrangement joins TRBV20-1 to TRBJ2-1; TRBD1 agrees at 9 bases. CDR1 and CDR2 from the germline V gene are DFQATT and SNEGSKA (reference sequence). V shed 3 bases and J 9 bases; nucleotides not matched to a gene: 12. The CDR3 spans 15 residues. The CDR3 loop reads CSARNRDRVGAEQFF. Here the CDR3 DNA reads TGCAGTGCTAGGAACCGGGACAGGGTAGGTGCTGAGCAGTTCTTC.

This clonotype was detected many times. The chain couples TRBV20-1 to TRBJ2-4; D remains ambiguous. The V gene's germline CDR1 is DFQATT and CDR2 SNEGSKA (reference sequence). The CDR3 consists of 15 residues. Trimming removed 6 bases at V and 0 bases at J, with 15 bases between. The CDR3 loop reads CSARSFTIAKNIQYF. The CDR3, as DNA: TGCAGTGCCAGATCCTTCACCATAGCCAAAAACATTCAGTACTTC.

A remark on this clonotype: A junction end diverges from the germline sequence, so it may reflect a read error. V gene TRBV29-1 combines with J gene TRBJ2-2; maybe TRBD2 (5 bases). CDR3 length equals 14 residues. In germline, CDR1 is SQVTM, CDR2 ANQGSEA. The CDR3 sequence: CSAEAEANTGELFF. The CDR3 DNA reads as TGCAGCGCTGAAGCGGAGGCGAACACCGGGGAGCTGTTTTTT.

This clonotype has at least ten counts. J is TRBJ2-7 and V is TRBV3-1, with D perhaps matching TRBD1 or TRBD2 (5 bases each). The CDR3 is 14 amino acids. Trimming shortened V by 7 bases and J by 6 bases, and 19 bases separated the two germline ends. Per the germline V gene, CDR1 is LGHDT and CDR2 is YNNKEL (reference sequence). The CDR3 spells CASKPGPVHGEQYF. CDR3 nucleotide sequence: TGTGCCAGCAAACCGGGACCCGTCCATGGCGAGCAGTACTTC.

This clonotype was recorded many times. This chain connects TRBV6-1 to TRBJ2-1, with a weak D call TRBD2 (5 bases). The V gene's germline CDR1 is MNHNS and CDR2 SASEGT. The CDR3 spans 19 residues. V shed 0 bases and J shed 9 bases, with 27 bases lying between them. CDR3: CASSEAGRTATTRWGEQFF. As DNA, the CDR3 is TGTGCCAGCAGTGAAGCCGGCAGGACTGCAACCACTCGTTGGGGTGAGCAGTTCTTC.

This clonotype was found many times. The chain joins TRBV27 to TRBJ2-3, with D perhaps matching TRBD2 (5 bases). V dropped 6 bases and J dropped 3 bases, with 22 bases sitting between them. The CDR3 loop spans 17 amino acids. The germline CDR1 and CDR2 sequences are MNHEY and SMNVEV (reference sequence). The CDR3 nucleotides read TGTGCCAGCAGCCTTACGCGCGGGCTTCTCGGGACAGATACGCAGTATTTT. This translates into CASSLTRGLLGTDTQYF.

This clonotype was detected ten times or more. The rearrangement uses TRBV18 and TRBJ1-2; D is unresolved. This CDR3 spans 15 amino acids. V dropped 1 base and J dropped 4 bases, with 13 bases sitting between them. Germline assignment: CDR1 KGHSH and CDR2 LQKENI. As DNA, the CDR3 is TGTGCCAGCTCACCACAGGACCCGCAGGTCTATGGCTACACCTTC. It codes for CASSPQDPQVYGYTF.

The chain recombines TRBV4-3 with TRBJ1-6, with D maybe TRBD1 (5 bases). Trimming pared 0 bases from V and 0 bases from J, leaving 18 bases between. Germline assignment: CDR1 LGHNA and CDR2 YSLEER. The CDR3 length is 20 residues. The CDR3 bases are TGCGCCAGCAGCCAAGATCCCGGGGCCTTCCCAAGCTCCTATAATTCACCCCTCCACTTT. Residues: CASSQDPGAFPSSYNSPLHF.

This clonotype was seen many times. The genes are TRBV2 and TRBJ1-5; no firm D call. CDR1 is SNHLY, CDR2 FYNNEI, per germline. The CDR3 spans 14 residues. The V end was cut by 4 bases, the J end by 5 bases, with 12 bases between. DNA for the CDR3: TGTGCCAGCAGTGGTTACCGGGAGGATCAGCCCCAGCATTTT. This codes for CASSGYREDQPQHF.

This clonotype occurred a few times. This sequence joins TRBV6-1 and TRBJ2-1, with 7 bases that match TRBD1. Germline V gives CDR1 MNHNS, CDR2 SASEGT. The CDR3 covers 14 residues. Unmatched junction bases numbered 11, after V lost 8 bases and J lost 7 bases. The CDR3 spells CASGGITGENEQFF. CDR3 coding DNA: TGTGCCAGCGGAGGAATCACAGGGGAAAATGAGCAGTTCTTC.

This clonotype was detected only a few times. This chain uses TRBV12-3 or TRBV12-4 with TRBJ1-5; the D gene is possibly TRBD1 (6 bases). The V end was cut by 1 base, the J end by 4 bases, with 14 bases between. The CDR3 covers 16 residues. The CDR3 nucleotides are TGTGCCAGCAGTTTAGTACAGGGAAAAGGGAATCAGCCCCAGCATTTT. Its protein is CASSLVQGKGNQPQHF.

The gene calls are TRBV3-1 and TRBJ2-1, with D unclear. Germline loops: CDR1 LGHDT, CDR2 YNNKEL (reference sequence). The CDR3 consists of 16 residues. Trimming pared 0 bases from V and 0 bases from J, leaving 9 bases between. As DNA, the CDR3 is TGTGCCAGCAGCCAAGATCTAGAGCCCTCCTACAATGAGCAGTTCTTC. Protein product: CASSQDLEPSYNEQFF.

J is TRBJ2-1 and V is TRBV9, with D uncertain. V lost 3 bases to trimming and J lost 8 bases, with 9 bases between them. CDR1 is SGDLS and CDR2 is YYNGEE in the germline V gene. This CDR3 comprises 12 residues. CDR3 loop: CASSGLRDEQFF. The CDR3 nucleotides read TGTGCCAGCAGCGGACTCCGCGATGAGCAGTTCTTC.

This clonotype was detected ten times or more. V usage is TRBV27 and J usage is TRBJ1-1; a weak D match, TRBD1 (6 bases). The germline V gene has CDR1 MNHEY and CDR2 SMNVEV (reference sequence). V was clipped by 3 bases and J by 2 bases, with 13 bases between them. This CDR3 has 15 residues. DNA for the CDR3: TGTGCCAGCAGTTTGCTCAGGGGCCCCAACACTGAAGCTTTCTTT. This sequence encodes CASSLLRGPNTEAFF.

This clonotype was observed a handful of times. The rearrangement links TRBV20-1 to TRBJ2-7; TRBD1 matches at 7 bases. Germline V CDR1 and CDR2: DFQATT, SNEGSKA (reference sequence). The CDR3 spans 13 residues. J was trimmed by 2 bases and V by 6 bases; bases with no gene match: 7. CDR3 residues: CSARDRRTYEQYF. CDR3 nucleotides: TGCAGTGCCCGGGACAGAAGGACCTACGAGCAGTACTTC.

This clonotype was observed at least ten times. The chain combines TRBV7-3 with TRBJ2-2; D may correspond to TRBD1 or TRBD2 (5 bases each). The length of the CDR3 is 18 residues. The germline V gene encodes CDR1 SGHTA and CDR2 FQGTGA. V was trimmed by 0 bases and J by 5 bases, leaving 19 bases between them. The CDR3 reads CASSLTGSRDPRTGELFF. CDR3 nucleotide sequence: TGTGCCAGCAGCTTAACGGGATCGAGGGACCCGAGGACCGGGGAGCTGTTTTTT.

This clonotype was counted ten times or more. This rearrangement joins TRBV14 to TRBJ2-2; TRBD1 might be the D (6 bases). CDR3 length equals 16 residues. Germline CDR1 SGHDN, CDR2 FVKESK. Trimming stripped 2 bases from V and 10 bases from J, with 20 bases between. The DNA for the CDR3 is TGTGCCAGCAGCCAAAAGGGATCAACAGGGACGGAGGAGCTGTTTTTT. Its translation: CASSQKGSTGTEELFF.

This clonotype was detected many times. The chain couples TRBV6-1 to TRBJ2-1; 9 nucleotides align to TRBD1. Germline V gene data show CDR1 as MNHNS and CDR2 as SASEGT. This CDR3 spans 18 amino acids. The ends lost 2 bases at V and 7 bases at J; junction bases unmatched: 15. The CDR3 sequence: CASSEFSRTQGAWNEQFF. DNA for the CDR3: TGTGCCAGCAGTGAATTCTCGCGGACACAGGGGGCATGGAATGAGCAGTTCTTC.

As concerns this clonotype: This clone may be a read error of a much larger clone one base away. The CDR3 here is CASSRRVYNEQFF. The CDR3 DNA reads TGTGCCAGTAGCAGGAGGGTCTACAATGAGCAGTTCTTC. This chain uses TRBV19 with TRBJ2-1, with D possibly being TRBD2 (6 bases). In germline, CDR1 is LNHDA, CDR2 SQIVND (reference sequence). The CDR3 covers 13 residues. Between the trimmed V and J ends, which lost 6 bases and 3 bases, there was a span of 9 bases.

The chain recombines TRBV20-1 with TRBJ2-1; 11 bases fit TRBD2. This CDR3 has 11 residues. The germline gives CDR1 DFQATT, CDR2 SNEGSKA (reference sequence). In nucleotides, the CDR3 is TGCGGGCTAGCGGGAGGCAATGAGCAGTTCTTC. It is translated as CGLAGGNEQFF.

The sample holds a few counts of this clonotype. CDR3 DNA sequence: TGCAGCATGTGGACCGGGACAGAGAACACTGAAGCTTTCTTT. Protein sequence: CSMWTGTENTEAFF. The rearrangement uses TRBV29-1 and TRBJ1-1; TRBD1 matches 7 bases. Trimming at V came to 8 bases and at J to 1 base, leaving 10 bases not matched to a gene. Germline CDR1 and CDR2: SQVTM and ANQGSEA. The CDR3 is made up of 14 amino acids.

This clonotype was found once. The rearrangement joins TRBV20-1 to TRBJ2-5, with D perhaps TRBD2 (5 bases). The CDR3 is 11 amino acids. Germline V gene data show CDR1 as DFQATT and CDR2 as SNEGSKA (reference sequence). The V end lost 5 bases, the J end lost 10 bases, and 14 bases lay between the germline ends. CDR3 DNA: TGCAGTGCTGGTATCCAGGAGGTCCAGTACTTC. Translated: CSAGIQEVQYF.

The J gene is TRBJ2-3, the V gene TRBV18; 7 bases are a match to TRBD1. J lost 1 base, V lost 3 bases, and 7 bases had no gene match. The CDR3 loop spans 16 amino acids. Germline values: CDR1 KGHSH, CDR2 LQKENI. The CDR3 DNA sequence: TGTGCCAGCTCACCCCAGGACAGGTCCCGCACAGATACGCAGTATTTT. Protein product: CASSPQDRSRTDTQYF.

This clonotype showed up just a few times. The J gene is TRBJ1-1, the V gene TRBV6-5, with no clear D. The germline V gene has CDR1 MNHEY and CDR2 SVGAGI. V shed 0 bases and J shed 5 bases, with 10 bases lying between them. CDR3 length equals 14 residues. This CDR3 reads CASSYSGTWTEAFF. Here the CDR3 DNA reads TGTGCCAGCAGTTACTCGGGAACGTGGACTGAAGCTTTCTTT.

This clonotype appeared once. The chain carries TRBV7-2 and TRBJ1-2; D gene ambiguous. V gave up 6 bases and J gave up 0 bases, with 11 bases separating them. The CDR3 consists of 14 residues. Germline loops: CDR1 SGHTA, CDR2 FQGNSA. The CDR3, as DNA: TGTGCCAGCAGTGACCCCCGAGCTAACTATGGCTACACCTTC. This codes for CASSDPRANYGYTF.

This clonotype appeared many times. The chain carries TRBV5-6 and TRBJ2-1; D might be TRBD1 or TRBD2, each matching 5 bases. The V and J ends lost 5 bases and 0 bases respectively, with 15 bases between them. This CDR3 has 16 amino acids. Germline loops: CDR1 SGHDT, CDR2 YYEEEE. This CDR3 reads CASSPGTVSSYNEQFF. In DNA form, the CDR3 reads TGTGCCAGCAGTCCCGGGACGGTTAGCTCCTACAATGAGCAGTTCTTC.